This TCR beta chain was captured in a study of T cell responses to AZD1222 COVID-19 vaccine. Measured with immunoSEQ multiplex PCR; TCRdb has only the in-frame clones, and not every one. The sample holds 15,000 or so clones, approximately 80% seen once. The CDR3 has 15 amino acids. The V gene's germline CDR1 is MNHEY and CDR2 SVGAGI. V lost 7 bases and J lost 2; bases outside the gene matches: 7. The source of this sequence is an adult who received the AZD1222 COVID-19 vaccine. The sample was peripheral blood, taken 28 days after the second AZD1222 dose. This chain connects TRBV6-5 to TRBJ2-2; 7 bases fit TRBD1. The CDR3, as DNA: TGTGCCAGCACCTACGGGACAGTAAACACCGGGGAGCTGTTTTTT. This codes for CASTYGTVNTGELFF.